This TCR beta chain was identified during a study of cytomegalovirus exposure and HLA in healthy donors. Findings of the study overall: Some segments of the V type, notably TRBV6-2 and TRBV6-3, were excluded as indistinguishable. Later on, an analysis showed TCR association rates differing by HLA locus, with DRB1 the most and HLA-C the fewest.

Concerning this clone itself: Antigen unknown.

In germline, CDR1 is SQVTM, CDR2 ANQGSEA. V lost 6 bases and J lost 5; bases outside the gene matches: 10. The CDR3 is made up of 14 amino acids. PCR was performed using 60 Vbeta and 13 Jbeta primers. TCRdb's table, derived via immunoSEQ multiplex PCR, lists solely in-frame clones and lacks some. The data contain 55,000 to 80,000 clones, roughly 77% of them singletons. The chain couples TRBV29-1 to TRBJ1-2; 9 bases line up with TRBD1. What was sequenced was PBMCs. This clonotype was sampled from a woman aged 40 to 50 in good health and CMV-seropositive. The DNA of the CDR3 is TGCAGCGTCACCTCGGGACAGGGAGGATATGGCTACACCTTC. Its protein is CSVTSGQGGYGYTF.